These 29 T cell receptor beta chains were sequenced from one sample in a study of T cell responses to AZD1222 COVID-19 vaccine listed by TCRdb under 2021. The library was produced with the immunoSEQ multiplex PCR assay. Imported from immuneACCESS, the table was reduced by TCRdb to in-frame sequences with V and J called. These copies leave out some clones; in studies compared against another copy, an unresolved V gene accounts for under half, and the cause of the remainder is not known. This sample gives about 130,000 clones in total; about 89% of them show up just once. The top ten constitute 5% to 7.5% of the sample. Read against the paper, the sample's time point label means: baseline before first vaccination. Sequencing used peripheral blood, obtained on day 0 of AZD1222 vaccination. These receptors were taken from an adult in good health.

This chain links TRBV30 with TRBJ1-1; D uncertain. The CDR3 consists of 12 residues. The germline CDR1 and CDR2 sequences are GTSNPN and SVGIG (reference sequence). Deletions cut 0 bases from V and 1 base from J, with 3 bases between. CDR3 region: CAWSVRNTEAFF. The CDR3 DNA follows: TGTGCCTGGAGTGTTCGGAACACTGAAGCTTTCTTT.

The chain couples TRBV5-1 to TRBJ2-5; D is uncertain. V lost 3 bases and J lost 5, with 11 bases in between. CDR3 size: 13 residues. Germline-derived CDR1 and CDR2 are SGHRS and YFSETQ. CDR3 DNA sequence: TGCGCCAGCAGCTGGCAGGTTTTTGAGACCCAGTACTTC. Its translation: CASSWQVFETQYF. The whole variable domain, remainder taken from reference TRBV5-1 and TRBJ2-5, is KAGVTQTPRYLIKTRGQQVTLSCSPISGHRSVSWYQQTPGQGLQFLFEYFSETQRNKGNFPGRFSGRQFSNSRSEMNVSTLELGDSALYLCASSWQVFETQYFGPGTRLLVL.

The V call is TRBV7-3, the J call TRBJ1-1, with D possibly TRBD1 on 5 matching bases. This CDR3 has 14 residues. Germline values: CDR1 SGHTA, CDR2 FQGTGA. V lost 5 bases, J lost 0 bases, and 10 bases lay in between. The CDR3 loop reads CASSPQDMNTEAFF. CDR3 coding DNA: TGTGCCAGCAGCCCACAGGACATGAACACTGAAGCTTTCTTT.

The rearrangement links TRBV6-5 to TRBJ2-1; 7 bases match TRBD1. CDR1 and CDR2 from the germline V gene are MNHEY and SVGAGI. With 2 bases clipped from V and 2 bases from J, the junction kept 3 bases outside the gene matches. The CDR3 contains 15 residues. The CDR3 here is CASSYGTGAYNEQFF. DNA of the CDR3: TGTGCCAGCAGTTACGGTACAGGGGCCTACAATGAGCAGTTCTTC.

This chain connects TRBV5-1 to TRBJ1-2; 7 bases match TRBD1. Germline assignment: CDR1 SGHRS and CDR2 YFSETQ. Unmatched junction bases numbered 11, after V lost 4 bases and J lost 5 bases. CDR3 length equals 15 residues. In DNA form, the CDR3 reads TGCGCCAGCAGCCCAGAGCGACAGGGACGGTATGGCTACACCTTC. It yields the protein CASSPERQGRYGYTF.

This clone was seen once. J is TRBJ1-1 and V is TRBV5-4, with D perhaps matching TRBD1 (6 bases). The CDR3 length is 14 residues. CDR1 and CDR2 (germline): SGHNT, YYREEE (reference sequence). V lost 4 bases, J lost 7 bases, and 17 bases lay in between. The CDR3 region is CASSLGEGVGEAFF. The CDR3 coding sequence is TGTGCCAGCAGCCTAGGGGAGGGGGTTGGTGAAGCTTTCTTT.

The gene calls are TRBV6-1 and TRBJ2-3; the D is unclear. The CDR3 is 14 amino acids. V was pared by 1 base and J by 3 bases, with 8 bases between. Germline assignment: CDR1 MNHNS and CDR2 SASEGT. The CDR3 reads CASSEVWNTDTQYF. The DNA for the CDR3 is TGTGCCAGCAGTGAAGTGTGGAATACAGATACGCAGTATTTT.

The rearrangement uses TRBV7-9 and TRBJ1-1; D ambiguous. The CDR3 is 13 amino acids. Germline CDR1 is SEHNR and CDR2 is FQNEAQ (reference sequence). V was cut by 6 bases and J by 1 base, with 9 bases left in between. The CDR3 reads CASSFSWNTEAFF. DNA of the CDR3: TGTGCCAGCAGTTTCAGCTGGAACACTGAAGCTTTCTTT. The full variable domain, its missing parts supplied by reference TRBV7-9 and TRBJ1-1, is DTGVSQNPRHKITKRGQNVTFRCDPISEHNRLYWYRQTLGQGPEFLTYFQNEAQLEKSRLLSDRFSAERPKGSFSTLEIQRTEQGDSAMYLCASSFSWNTEAFFGQGTRLTVV.

The rearrangement joins TRBV5-1 to TRBJ2-1; a possible D gene is TRBD1 (6 bases). Trimming cost V 7 bases and J 8 bases, with 13 bases left between them. The germline V gene encodes CDR1 SGHRS and CDR2 YFSETQ. The CDR3 contains 12 residues. CDR3 in DNA: TGCGCCAGCGGGGGACAAGGGGATGAGCAGTTCTTC. Translated: CASGGQGDEQFF.

The chain links TRBV7-2 to TRBJ1-4; possible D gene TRBD1, 5 bases. Germline V gene sequence: CDR1 SGHTA, CDR2 FQGNSA. This CDR3 has 15 residues. V was cut by 5 bases and J by 8 bases, with 18 bases left in between. The CDR3 sequence: CASSPNTGGGEKLFF. Here the CDR3 DNA reads TGTGCCAGCAGCCCAAACACAGGAGGTGGCGAAAAACTGTTTTTT.

CDR3 residues: CASSQDVAGDLGEQYF. CDR3 nucleotides: TGCGCCAGCAGCCAAGATGTTGCGGGGGACCTAGGGGAGCAGTACTTC. The chain uses TRBV4-3 and TRBJ2-7; 7 nucleotides agree with TRBD2. V dropped 0 bases and J dropped 7; count of bases not matched to a gene: 12. This CDR3 is 16 amino acids long. Per germline, CDR1 LGHNA and CDR2 YSLEER.

The chain carries TRBV6-5 and TRBJ1-2; D not certain. The CDR3 has 11 residues. With 7 bases removed from V and 3 bases from J, the gap between germline ends came to 6 bases. Per germline, CDR1 MNHEY and CDR2 SVGAGI. CDR3 nucleotide sequence: TGTGCCAGCAAATGGGACTATGGCTACACCTTC. This encodes CASKWDYGYTF.

V and J are TRBV29-1 and TRBJ1-2; 10 bases map to TRBD1. With 1 base clipped from V and 7 bases from J, the junction kept 0 bases outside the gene matches. CDR1 is SQVTM, CDR2 ANQGSEA, per germline. The CDR3 sequence is 12 residues long. In nucleotides, the CDR3 is TGCAGCGTTGAAGGGACAGGGGGTGGCTACACCTTC. Amino acids: CSVEGTGGGYTF. The complete variable domain, with remaining parts taken from reference TRBV29-1 and TRBJ1-2, reads SAVISQKPSRDICQRGTSLTIQCQVDSQVTMMFWYRQQPGQSLTLIATANQGSEATYESGFVIDKFPISRPNLTFSTLTVSNMSPEDSSIYLCSVEGTGGGYTFGSGTRLTVV.

The chain employs TRBV9 and TRBJ1-1; the D is unclear. Trimming left V 0 bases short and J 4 bases short, with 13 bases between. The CDR3 loop spans 15 amino acids. Germline V gene lookup returns CDR1 SGDLS and CDR2 YYNGEE. CDR3 sequence (DNA): TGTGCCAGCAGCGTAGTGGGGAGTGGTAGCACTGAAGCTTTCTTT. As protein: CASSVVGSGSTEAFF.

The chain is built from TRBV7-2 and TRBJ1-1; maybe TRBD1 (6 bases). This CDR3 has 14 amino acids. Germline-derived CDR1 and CDR2 are SGHTA and FQGNSA. The ends were cut back, 5 bases at V and 6 bases at J, with 16 bases in the middle. The CDR3 nucleotides are TGTGCCAGCAGCAAAGAACAACAGGGACCTGAAGCTTTCTTT. It encodes CASSKEQQGPEAFF.

This sequence joins TRBV15 and TRBJ1-5; 9 nucleotides align to TRBD1. Per germline, CDR1 LNHNV and CDR2 YYDKDF (reference sequence). The V and J ends lost 3 bases and 7 bases, in that order; junction bases with no gene match: 10. This CDR3 region has 16 residues. The CDR3 coding sequence is TGTGCCACCAGCAGGGGGCCAACAGGGGGCTGGCAGCCCCAGCATTTT. Its translation: CATSRGPTGGWQPQHF.

This chain joins TRBV6-1 and TRBJ1-6; D is unresolved. The germline V and J ends were trimmed by 8 bases and 8 bases, with 4 bases remaining between them. CDR1 and CDR2 (germline): MNHNS, SASEGT. This CDR3 has 10 residues. CDR3 bases: TGTGCCAGCGGGCATTCACCCCTCCACTTT. Translating it yields CASGHSPLHF.

The chain recombines TRBV30 with TRBJ1-6; D gene unclear. CDR3 length: 14 amino acids. CDR1 and CDR2 from the germline V gene are GTSNPN and SVGIG (reference sequence). Trimming stripped 7 bases from V and 5 bases from J, with 15 bases between. The CDR3 spells CALQPQTNNSPLHF. For the CDR3, the DNA is TGTGCCTTACAACCCCAGACTAATAATTCACCCCTCCACTTT.

V is TRBV3-1 (or the pseudogene TRBV3-2) and J is TRBJ1-4; 7 bases agree with TRBD1. This CDR3 contains 15 residues. Germline-derived CDR1 and CDR2 are LGHDT and YNNKEL (reference sequence). V shed 3 bases, J shed 8 bases, and the junction held 9 bases outside the gene matches. For the CDR3, the DNA is TGTGCCAGCAGCCACGGGGACAGACTCTTAGAAAAACTGTTTTTT. Translating gives CASSHGDRLLEKLFF.

The count of this clone is one. The identical CDR3 is also encoded by other nucleotide sequences in the sample. The V gene is TRBV6-5, the J gene TRBJ1-3; the D gene is possibly TRBD1 (6 bases). The CDR3 runs 15 residues. V dropped 5 bases and J dropped 4 bases, with 15 bases sitting between them. The germline V gene has CDR1 MNHEY and CDR2 SVGAGI. The CDR3 DNA is TGTGCCAGCAGTACCCACAGGGCCTCCGGAAACACCATATATTTT. Protein: CASSTHRASGNTIYF.

The chain employs TRBV7-2 and TRBJ1-2; D remains ambiguous. CDR1 is SGHTA, CDR2 FQGNSA, per germline. The length of the CDR3 is 13 residues. Trimming cost V 3 bases and J 4 bases, with 9 bases left between them. The CDR3, as DNA: TGTGCCAGCAGCTTGAGGGCTATCTATGGCTACACCTTC. This gives the protein CASSLRAIYGYTF.

This clone has just a few counts. The CDR3 DNA sequence: TGTGCCAGCAGCCCGGACAGGGTAAAATGGACCCAGTACTTC. It yields the protein CASSPDRVKWTQYF. The rearrangement joins TRBV6-5 to TRBJ2-5; 8 positions agree with TRBD1. The trim removed 6 bases at V and 7 bases at J, leaving 10 bases unmatched. Germline CDR1 and CDR2: MNHEY and SVGAGI. There are 14 residues in the CDR3.

As concerns this clone: The junction departs from the called germline gene at one end, perhaps through a read error. The CDR3 protein is CASSLAGTDTQYF. In DNA, the CDR3 is TGTGCCAGCAGCTTAGCGGGCACGGATACGCAGTATTTT. The chain is built from TRBV11-2 and TRBJ2-3, with D unresolved. The CDR3 totals 13 residues. The V gene's germline CDR1 is SGHAT and CDR2 FQNNGV.

V usage is TRBV5-5 and J usage is TRBJ1-2; the match to TRBD1 covers 9 bases. The V gene's germline CDR1 is SGHKS and CDR2 YYEKEE (reference sequence). Trimming removed 3 bases from V and 7 bases from J; junction bases left unmatched: 7. The CDR3 has 14 residues. In DNA form, the CDR3 reads TGTGCCAGCAGCTCGGGACACAGGGGGCCTGGCTACACCTTC. Translation gives CASSSGHRGPGYTF.

This clone appeared a few times. This chain uses TRBV5-1 with TRBJ1-6; 8 nucleotides align to TRBD1. The length of the CDR3 is 15 residues. The germline CDR1 and CDR2 sequences are SGHRS and YFSETQ. V was clipped by 0 bases and J by 6 bases; unmatched bases: 2. CDR3 region: CASSLGQGANSPLHF. The CDR3 nucleotides read TGCGCCAGCAGCTTGGGGCAGGGGGCTAATTCACCCCTCCACTTT.

This chain links TRBV11-1 with TRBJ2-5, with TRBD1 identical over 7 bases. There are 12 residues in the CDR3. Germline V CDR1 and CDR2: SGHAT, FQDESV (reference sequence). Germline trimming cut 7 bases from V and 3 bases from J; bases unmatched to any gene: 2. CDR3 sequence reads: CASTGGKETQYF. The CDR3, as DNA: TGTGCCAGCACAGGGGGAAAAGAGACCCAGTACTTC.

The CDR3 spells CASGFRLRGSYNSPLHF. CDR3 bases: TGTGCTAGTGGTTTCCGACTCAGAGGGTCCTATAATTCACCCCTCCACTTT. This rearrangement joins TRBV12-5 to TRBJ1-6; D is unclear. Germline CDR1 and CDR2: LGHNT and FRNRAP. The CDR3 loop spans 17 amino acids. V was clipped by 3 bases and J by 1 base, with 13 bases between them.

This chain connects TRBV6-5 to TRBJ1-2; D uncertain. The CDR3 loop spans 15 amino acids. Trimming left V 0 bases short and J 2 bases short, with 10 bases between. The V gene's germline CDR1 is MNHEY and CDR2 SVGAGI. The CDR3 loop reads CASSYSGGSNYGYTF. In nucleotides, the CDR3 is TGTGCCAGCAGTTACTCAGGCGGATCAAACTATGGCTACACCTTC.

V and J are TRBV11-2 and TRBJ2-5, with TRBD1 matching 9 bases. With V trimmed by 2 bases and J by 5 bases, 3 bases remained unmatched. Germline loops: CDR1 SGHAT, CDR2 FQNNGV. This CDR3 is 14 amino acids long. The CDR3 bases are TGTGCCAGCAGCTTAACAGGGGGCGTCGAGACCCAGTACTTC. Protein sequence: CASSLTGGVETQYF.